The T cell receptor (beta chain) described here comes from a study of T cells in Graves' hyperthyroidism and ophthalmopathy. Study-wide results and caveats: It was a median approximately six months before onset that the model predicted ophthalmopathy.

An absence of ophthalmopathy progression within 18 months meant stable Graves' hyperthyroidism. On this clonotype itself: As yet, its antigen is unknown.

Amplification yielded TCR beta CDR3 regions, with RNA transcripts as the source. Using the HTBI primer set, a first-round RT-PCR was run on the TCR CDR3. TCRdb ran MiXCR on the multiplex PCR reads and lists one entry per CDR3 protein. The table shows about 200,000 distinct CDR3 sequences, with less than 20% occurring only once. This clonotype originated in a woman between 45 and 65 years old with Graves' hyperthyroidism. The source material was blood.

CDR3 in amino acids: CASSHPGLAYEQFF. DNA for the CDR3: TGCGCCAGCAGCCACCCGGGACTAGCTTATGAGCAGTTCTTC. V is TRBV4-1 and J is TRBJ2-1, with 9 bases fitting TRBD2. The ends lost 3 bases at V and 8 bases at J; junction bases unmatched: 5. Per germline, CDR1 MGHRA and CDR2 YSYEKL. The CDR3 is made up of 14 amino acids.